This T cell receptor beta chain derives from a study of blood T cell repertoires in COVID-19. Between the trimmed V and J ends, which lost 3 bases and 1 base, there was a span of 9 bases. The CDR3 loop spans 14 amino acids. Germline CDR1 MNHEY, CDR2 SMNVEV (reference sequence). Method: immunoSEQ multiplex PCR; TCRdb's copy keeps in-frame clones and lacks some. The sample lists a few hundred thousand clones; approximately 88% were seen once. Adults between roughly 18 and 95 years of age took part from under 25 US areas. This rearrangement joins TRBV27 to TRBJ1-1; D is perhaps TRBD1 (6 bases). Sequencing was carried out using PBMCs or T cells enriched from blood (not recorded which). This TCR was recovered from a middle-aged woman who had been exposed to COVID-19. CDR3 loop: CASSFDRPNTEAFF. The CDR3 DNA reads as TGTGCCAGCAGTTTTGACAGGCCGAACACTGAAGCTTTCTTT.